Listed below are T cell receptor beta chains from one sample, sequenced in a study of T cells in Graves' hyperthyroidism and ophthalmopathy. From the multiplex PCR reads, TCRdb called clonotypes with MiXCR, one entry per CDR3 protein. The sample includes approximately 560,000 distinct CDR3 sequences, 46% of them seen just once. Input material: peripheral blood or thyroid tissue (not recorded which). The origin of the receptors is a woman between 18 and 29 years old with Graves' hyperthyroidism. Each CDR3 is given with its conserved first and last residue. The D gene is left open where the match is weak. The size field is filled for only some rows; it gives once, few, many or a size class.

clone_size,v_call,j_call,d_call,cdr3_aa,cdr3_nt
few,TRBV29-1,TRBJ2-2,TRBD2,CSVPRLAGGTGELFF,TGCAGCGTTCCAAGACTAGCGGGAGGCACCGGGGAGCTGTTTTTT
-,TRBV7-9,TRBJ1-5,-,CASSRGGDNQPQHF,TGTGCCAGCAGCCGCGGTGGGGACAATCAGCCCCAGCATTTT
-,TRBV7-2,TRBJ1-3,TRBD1,CASSLAGQGNTIYF,TGTGCCAGCAGCTTAGCGGGACAGGGAAACACCATATATTTT
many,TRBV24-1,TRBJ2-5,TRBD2,CATSDLPGLAGLQETQYF,TGTGCCACCAGTGATTTGCCGGGACTAGCGGGACTGCAAGAGACCCAGTACTTC
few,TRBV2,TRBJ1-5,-,CASSDSRSNQPQHF,TGTGCCAGCAGTGACAGCCGGAGCAATCAGCCCCAGCATTTT
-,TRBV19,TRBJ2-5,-,CASSIQGTREAQYF,TGTGCCAGTAGTATCCAGGGGACAAGGGAGGCCCAGTACTTC
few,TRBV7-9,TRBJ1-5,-,CASSGVGGQPQHF,TGTGCCAGCAGCGGGGTAGGGGGGCAGCCCCAGCATTTT
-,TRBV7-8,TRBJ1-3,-,CASSLVWTDSGNTIYF,TGTGCCAGCAGCTTAGTGTGGACAGACTCTGGAAACACCATATATTTT
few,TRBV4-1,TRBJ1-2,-,CASSQAAGVAGYTF,TGCGCCAGCAGCCAAGCGGCAGGGGTGGCTGGCTACACCTTC
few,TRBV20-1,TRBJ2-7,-,CSANRDSPYEQYF,TGCAGTGCTAACCGGGATAGTCCCTACGAGCAGTACTTC
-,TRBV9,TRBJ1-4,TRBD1,CASSPQGLNEKLFF,TGTGCCAGCAGTCCACAGGGGCTTAATGAAAAACTGTTTTTT
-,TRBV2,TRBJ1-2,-,CASSNQIQTVYGYTF,TGTGCCAGCAGTAATCAAATCCAGACAGTCTATGGCTACACCTTC
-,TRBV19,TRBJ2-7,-,CAWRTGRYGGYEQYF,TGTGCCTGGAGGACGGGACGGTATGGGGGCTACGAGCAGTACTTC
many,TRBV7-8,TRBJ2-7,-,CASSLGRYEQYF,TGTGCCAGCAGCCTCGGACGGTACGAGCAGTACTTC
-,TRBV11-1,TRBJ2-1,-,CASSPPSNEQFF,TGTGCCAGCAGCCCTCCTTCCAATGAGCAGTTCTTC
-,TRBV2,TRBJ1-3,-,CASRSTTGTGNTIYF,TGTGCCAGCAGATCGACGACAGGAACTGGAAACACCATATATTTT
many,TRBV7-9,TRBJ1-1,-,CASSSNAGPTEAFF,TGTGCCAGCAGCTCCAATGCAGGGCCCACTGAAGCTTTCTTT
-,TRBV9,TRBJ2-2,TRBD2,CASSAPSGGSTGELFF,TGTGCCAGCAGCGCCCCTAGCGGGGGTAGCACCGGGGAGCTGTTTTTT
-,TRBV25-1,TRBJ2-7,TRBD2,CASSEYAGGSDEQYF,TGTGCCAGCAGTGAATACGCGGGAGGCTCCGACGAGCAGTACTTC
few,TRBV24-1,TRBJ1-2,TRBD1,CATSGTGTGGADYGYTF,TGTGCCACCAGTGGCACCGGGACAGGGGGCGCAGACTATGGCTACACCTTC
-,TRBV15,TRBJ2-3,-,CATSGGGPYIADTQYF,TGTGCCACCAGCGGTGGGGGGCCGTACATCGCAGATACGCAGTATTTT
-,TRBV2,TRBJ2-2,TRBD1,CATAADRGYTGELFF,TGTGCCACCGCGGCAGACAGGGGGTACACCGGGGAGCTGTTTTTT
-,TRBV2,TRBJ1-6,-,CASSEQGRSPLHF,TGTGCCAGCAGTGAACAGGGACGATCCCCCCTCCACTTT
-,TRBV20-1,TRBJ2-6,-,CSTRATGANVLTF,TGCAGTACCCGTGCGACTGGGGCCAACGTCCTGACTTTC
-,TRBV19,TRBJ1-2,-,CAWSDRVNYGYTF,TGTGCCTGGAGTGATAGGGTTAACTATGGCTACACCTTC
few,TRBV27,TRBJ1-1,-,CASSGQYGGTEAFF,TGTGCCAGCAGCGGACAGTACGGGGGAACTGAAGCTTTCTTT
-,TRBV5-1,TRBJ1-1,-,CASSYQGVNTEAFF,TGCGCCAGCAGCTATCAGGGAGTGAACACTGAAGCTTTCTTT
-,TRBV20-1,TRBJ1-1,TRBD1,CSARSQGGHEKPEAFF,TGCAGTGCTAGAAGCCAAGGGGGCCACGAGAAGCCTGAAGCTTTCTTT
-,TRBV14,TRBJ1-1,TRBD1,CASSLRDSSNTEAFF,TGTGCCAGCTCCCTGCGGGACAGCTCGAACACTGAAGCTTTCTTT
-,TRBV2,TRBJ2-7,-,CATGAREQYF,TGTGCCACAGGGGCGCGTGAGCAGTACTTC
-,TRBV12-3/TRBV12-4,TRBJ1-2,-,CASSWEGPGYGYTF,TGTGCCAGCAGTTGGGAGGGGCCCGGCTATGGCTACACCTTC
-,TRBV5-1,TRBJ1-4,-,CASSFGPLRDEKLFF,TGCGCCAGCAGCTTCGGGCCGCTAAGGGATGAAAAACTGTTTTTT
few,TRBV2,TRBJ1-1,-,CASSHHENTEAFF,TGTGCCAGCAGCCACCACGAGAACACTGAAGCTTTCTTT
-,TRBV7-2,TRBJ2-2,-,CASSYLGENTGELLF,TGTGCCAGCAGCTACCTAGGGGAGAACACCGGGGAGCTGCTTTTT
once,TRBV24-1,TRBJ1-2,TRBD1,CATSEYGTGGVYGYTF,TGTGCCACCAGTGAGTATGGGACAGGGGGAGTCTATGGCTACACCTTC
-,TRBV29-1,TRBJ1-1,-,CSLVRQTNTEAFF,TGCAGCTTAGTTCGGCAGACTAACACTGAAGCTTTCTTT
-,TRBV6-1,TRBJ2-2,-,CASSRLVLTGELFF,TGTGCCAGCAGTCGACTAGTTCTCACCGGGGAGCTGTTTTTT
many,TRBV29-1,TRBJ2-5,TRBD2,CSVSSGEETQYF,TGCAGCGTCTCTAGCGGGGAAGAGACCCAGTACTTC
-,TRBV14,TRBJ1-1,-,CASSLGPRLEAFF,TGCGCCAGCAGCTTGGGTCCGCGGCTTGAAGCTTTCTTT
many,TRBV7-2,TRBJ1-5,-,CASSPSRLNQPQHF,TGTGCCAGCAGCCCCAGCAGGCTCAATCAGCCCCAGCATTTT
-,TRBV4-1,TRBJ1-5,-,CASSQDRRVGETQHF,TGCGCCAGCAGCCAAGATAGGAGGGTCGGAGAGACCCAGCATTTT
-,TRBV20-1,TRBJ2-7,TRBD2,CSARSGSGSIYEQYF,TGCAGTGCTAGAAGTGGGAGCGGGAGTATCTATGAGCAGTACTTC
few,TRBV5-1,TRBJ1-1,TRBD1,CASSSGIQGTPEAFF,TGCGCCAGCAGCTCCGGGATACAGGGGACGCCTGAAGCTTTCTTT
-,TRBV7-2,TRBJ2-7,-,CASSYWVPHEQYF,TGTGCCAGCAGTTACTGGGTCCCTCACGAGCAGTACTTC
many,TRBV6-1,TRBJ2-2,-,CASSEVVRAGGELFF,TGTGCCAGCAGTGAAGTTGTAAGGGCTGGCGGGGAGCTGTTTTTT
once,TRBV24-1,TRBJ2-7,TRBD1,CATSGQGWEQYF,TGTGCCACCAGTGGACAGGGGTGGGAGCAGTACTTC
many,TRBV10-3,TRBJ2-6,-,CASSEDNSGANVLTF,TGTGCCAGCAGTGAGGACAACTCTGGGGCCAACGTCCTGACTTTC
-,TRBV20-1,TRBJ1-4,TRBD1,CSARDDRGFEKLFF,TGCAGTGCTAGAGATGACAGGGGGTTTGAAAAACTGTTTTTT
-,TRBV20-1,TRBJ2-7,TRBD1,CSANPGQAKGEQYF,TGCAGTGCCAACCCCGGACAGGCTAAGGGCGAGCAGTACTTC
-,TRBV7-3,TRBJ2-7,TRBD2,CASSLTGGGAYEQYF,TGTGCCAGCAGCTTAACCGGGGGAGGGGCCTACGAGCAGTACTTC
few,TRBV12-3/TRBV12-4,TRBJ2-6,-,CASSLLGPSGANVLTF,TGTGCCAGCAGCCTCCTCGGGCCCTCTGGGGCCAACGTCCTGACTTTC
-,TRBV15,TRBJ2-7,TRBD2,CATSRGPSGSTGEQYF,TGTGCCACCAGCAGAGGACCTAGCGGGAGCACCGGGGAGCAGTACTTC
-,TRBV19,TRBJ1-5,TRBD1,CANRLGTGSQPQHF,TGTGCCAACCGCCTTGGGACAGGGAGTCAGCCCCAGCATTTT
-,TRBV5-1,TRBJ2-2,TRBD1,CASSSTPGQGYGELFF,TGCGCCAGCAGCTCAACACCGGGACAGGGTTACGGGGAGCTGTTTTTT
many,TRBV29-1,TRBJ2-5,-,CSVEVGVAETQYF,TGCAGCGTTGAAGTTGGGGTCGCGGAGACCCAGTACTTC
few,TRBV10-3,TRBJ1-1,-,CATPKGRMNTEAFF,TGTGCCACCCCAAAAGGACGGATGAACACTGAAGCTTTCTTT
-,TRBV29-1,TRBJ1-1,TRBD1,CSVERGQETEAFF,TGCAGCGTTGAAAGGGGGCAGGAGACTGAAGCTTTCTTT
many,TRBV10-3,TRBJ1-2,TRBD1,CAISESTGSTPYGYTF,TGTGCCATCAGTGAGTCGACAGGGAGTACCCCTTATGGCTACACCTTC
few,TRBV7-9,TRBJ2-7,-,CASSLQGTGSYEQYF,TGTGCCAGCAGCTTACAGGGGACGGGCTCCTACGAGCAGTACTTC
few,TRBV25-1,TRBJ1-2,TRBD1,CAWSVDRGDGYTF,TGTGCCTGGAGTGTCGACAGGGGTGATGGCTACACCTTC